Below are 17 T cell receptor beta chains sequenced from a single sample in a study of T cell clones after liver transplantation (dated by TCRdb to about 2019). The receptor library was made with the immunoSEQ multiplex PCR assay. The clones in this table, taken by TCRdb from immuneACCESS, are in-frame only. Not every clone is retained; where verified, under half of the shortfall comes from an unresolved V gene, and the cause of the rest is unknown. The sample table records 55,000 or so clones; 71% of these occur just once. The top ten constitute approximately 16% of the sample. The time point label, as the study defines it: pre-transplant. The specimen comprised CD4+ T cells from blood, sampled before liver transplant. These receptor sequences come from a human donor who received a liver transplant.

The gene calls are TRBV10-2 and TRBJ1-1; 7 positions match TRBD1. J gave up 0 bases and V 6 bases, and 4 bases lay outside the gene matches. Germline values: CDR1 WSHSY, CDR2 SAAADI. The CDR3 has 14 residues. CDR3 DNA sequence: TGCGCCAGCAGATTGGACAGGTTGAACACTGAAGCTTTCTTT. This sequence encodes CASRLDRLNTEAFF.

This sequence joins TRBV9 and TRBJ2-3; TRBD1 matches 10 bases. There are 15 residues in the CDR3. CDR1 is SGDLS, CDR2 YYNGEE, per germline. The trim removed 4 bases at V and 4 bases at J, leaving 6 bases unmatched. The CDR3 loop reads CASSPRQGAADTQYF. The CDR3 nucleotides are TGTGCCAGCAGCCCCAGACAGGGGGCCGCAGATACGCAGTATTTT.

The chain employs TRBV30 and TRBJ1-2, with unresolved D. Trimming stripped 0 bases from V and 2 bases from J, with 7 bases between. The germline V gene has CDR1 GTSNPN and CDR2 SVGIG (reference sequence). The CDR3 length is 13 residues. The CDR3 is CAWSVDSNYGYTF. CDR3 in DNA: TGTGCCTGGAGTGTAGATAGCAACTATGGCTACACCTTC.

The genes are TRBV2 and TRBJ2-1; perhaps TRBD1 as D (6 bases). Trimming cost V 5 bases and J 8 bases, with 10 bases left between them. The CDR3 runs to 12 residues. Germline V gene sequence: CDR1 SNHLY, CDR2 FYNNEI. CDR3 loop: CASSKQGDEQFF. CDR3 nucleotide sequence: TGTGCCAGCAGTAAACAGGGCGATGAGCAGTTCTTC. Supplemented by reference TRBV2 and TRBJ2-1, the full variable domain reads EPEVTQTPSHQVTQMGQEVILRCVPISNHLYFYWYRQILGQKVEFLVSFYNNEISEKSEIFDDQFSVERPDGSNFTLKIRSTKLEDSAMYFCASSKQGDEQFFGPGTRLTVL.

The chain carries TRBV11-2 and TRBJ1-6, with 9 bases fitting TRBD1. J gave up 9 bases and V 4 bases, and 7 bases lay outside the gene matches. The CDR3 runs 15 residues. Germline CDR1 is SGHAT and CDR2 is FQNNGV. In DNA form, the CDR3 reads TGTGCCAGCAGCTCCGGGACAGGGCAGGGTTCACCCCTCCACTTT. It is translated as CASSSGTGQGSPLHF.

This clone appeared a few times. The chain couples TRBV28 to TRBJ1-4; D call uncertain. V was clipped by 8 bases and J by 0 bases, with 16 bases between them. CDR3 length equals 16 residues. Germline CDR1 is MDHEN and CDR2 is SYDVKM. The CDR3 DNA is TGTGCCAGCGAAGCGCCCGGTGACCCAACTAATGAAAAACTGTTTTTT. Translation gives CASEAPGDPTNEKLFF.

This clone was seen ten or more times. V is TRBV4-2 and J is TRBJ2-4; the match to TRBD2 covers 15 bases. In germline, CDR1 is LGHNA, CDR2 YNFKEQ. The CDR3 runs 17 residues. V was pared by 3 bases and J by 7 bases, with 7 bases of the junction left unmatched. CDR3 in DNA: TGTGCCAGCAGCCAGGAGGGGACTAGCGGGGGGACGAACATTCAGTACTTC. It yields the protein CASSQEGTSGGTNIQYF.

V gene TRBV7-3 combines with J gene TRBJ2-7; 10 bases map to TRBD2. The CDR3 is 20 amino acids. The germline V gene has CDR1 SGHTA and CDR2 FQGTGA. Trimming cost V 1 base and J 0 bases; bases outside gene matches: 15. The CDR3 region has the DNA TGTGCCAGCAGCTTAAGAGGGTATGGTAGCGGGGGGCTCAACTCCTACGAGCAGTACTTC. It translates to CASSLRGYGSGGLNSYEQYF.

V and J are TRBV11-2 and TRBJ1-5; D call uncertain. Per the germline V gene, CDR1 is SGHAT and CDR2 is FQNNGV. V lost 5 bases to trimming and J lost 1 base, with 6 bases between them. This CDR3 is 13 amino acids long. CDR3 DNA: TGTGCCAGCAGCGCGGCCAGCAATCAGCCCCAGCATTTT. It encodes CASSAASNQPQHF.

The chain uses TRBV11-2 and TRBJ1-4, with a possible D match to TRBD1 (6 bases). The CDR3 spans 15 residues. CDR1 is SGHAT and CDR2 is FQNNGV in the germline V gene. Trimming cost V 5 bases and J 7 bases, with 17 bases left between them. DNA of the CDR3: TGTGCCAGCAGCATAAACCCCAGGGGTGGTGAAAAACTGTTTTTT. Protein product: CASSINPRGGEKLFF.

This clone was detected only once. The gene calls are TRBV6-5 and TRBJ2-5, with 10 bases lining up with TRBD2. Unmatched junction bases numbered 1, after V lost 4 bases and J lost 2 bases. The germline CDR1 and CDR2 sequences are MNHEY and SVGAGI. This CDR3 has 14 residues. The chain's CDR3 is CASSSGLAQETQYF. The CDR3 DNA sequence: TGTGCCAGCAGTTCGGGACTAGCGCAAGAGACCCAGTACTTC.

This sequence joins TRBV12-5 and TRBJ2-1, with 10 nucleotides matching TRBD1. The length of the CDR3 is 15 residues. The germline gives CDR1 LGHNT, CDR2 FRNRAP. V trimming: 1 base; J trimming: 7 bases; junction bases outside the gene matches: 4. The CDR3 region has the DNA TGTGCTAGTGGTTTGGGTGGGACAGGGGTAAATGAGCAGTTCTTC. Translation gives CASGLGGTGVNEQFF.

V is TRBV5-6 and J is TRBJ1-2, with D unresolved. Germline V gene data show CDR1 as SGHDT and CDR2 as YYEEEE. CDR3 length equals 15 residues. Trimming took off 0 bases at V and 4 bases at J, with 13 bases between the two ends. The CDR3 region is CASSLVVQAGYGYTF. As DNA, the CDR3 is TGTGCCAGCAGCTTGGTAGTTCAGGCAGGCTATGGCTACACCTTC.

The V gene is TRBV4-2, the J gene TRBJ2-3, with TRBD1 matching over 9 bases. The CDR3 length is 15 residues. Germline assignment: CDR1 LGHNA and CDR2 YNFKEQ. V gave up 5 bases and J gave up 4 bases; unmatched junction bases: 7. This chain's CDR3 is CASSSRDRDSDTQYF. Written as DNA, the CDR3 is TGTGCCAGCAGCTCCCGGGACAGGGATTCAGATACGCAGTATTTT.

The chain combines TRBV28 with TRBJ1-4; tentatively, D is TRBD1 (6 bases). The germline V gene encodes CDR1 MDHEN and CDR2 SYDVKM. The CDR3 sequence is 13 residues long. Trimming removed 3 bases from V and 5 bases from J, with 7 bases in between. The CDR3 coding sequence is TGTGCCAGCAGTTTGGACAGCAATGAAAAACTGTTTTTT. Translated: CASSLDSNEKLFF.

V gene TRBV7-3 combines with J gene TRBJ1-1, with 9 bases identical to TRBD1. The V gene end was trimmed by 5 bases and the J gene end by 3 bases; junction bases not matched to a gene: 4. This CDR3 is built from 14 residues. From germline, CDR1 is SGHTA and CDR2 FQGTGA. The CDR3 nucleotides read TGTGCCAGCAGCCTACAGGGGGCCGACACTGAAGCTTTCTTT. Its protein is CASSLQGADTEAFF.

The chain employs TRBV28 and TRBJ2-3; a weak D match, TRBD1 (5 bases). The CDR3 is 15 amino acids. Germline CDR1 MDHEN, CDR2 SYDVKM. Trimming took 2 bases from V and 1 from J, leaving 10 bases between them. The CDR3 here is CASSLQGAGTDTQYF. CDR3 bases: TGTGCCAGCAGTTTACAGGGTGCTGGCACAGATACGCAGTATTTT.